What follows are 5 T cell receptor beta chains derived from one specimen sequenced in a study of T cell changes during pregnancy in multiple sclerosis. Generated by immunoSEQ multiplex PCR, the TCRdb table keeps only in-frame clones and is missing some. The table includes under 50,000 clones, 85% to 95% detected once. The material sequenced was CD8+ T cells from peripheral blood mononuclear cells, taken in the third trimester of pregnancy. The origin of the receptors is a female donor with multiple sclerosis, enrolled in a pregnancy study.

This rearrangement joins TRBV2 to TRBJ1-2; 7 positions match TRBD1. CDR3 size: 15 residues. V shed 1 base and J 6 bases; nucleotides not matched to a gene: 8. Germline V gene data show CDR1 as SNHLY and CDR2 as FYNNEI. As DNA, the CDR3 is TGTGCCAGCAGTGAAGTAGAAGGGGGCGCAGATGGCTACACCTTC. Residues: CASSEVEGGADGYTF.

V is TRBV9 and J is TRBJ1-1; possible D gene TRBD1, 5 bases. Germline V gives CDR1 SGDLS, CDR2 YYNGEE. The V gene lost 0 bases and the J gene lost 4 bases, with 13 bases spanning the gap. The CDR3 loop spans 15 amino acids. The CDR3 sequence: CASSVGVTGGTEAFF. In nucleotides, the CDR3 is TGTGCCAGCAGCGTAGGGGTCACGGGGGGCACTGAAGCTTTCTTT.

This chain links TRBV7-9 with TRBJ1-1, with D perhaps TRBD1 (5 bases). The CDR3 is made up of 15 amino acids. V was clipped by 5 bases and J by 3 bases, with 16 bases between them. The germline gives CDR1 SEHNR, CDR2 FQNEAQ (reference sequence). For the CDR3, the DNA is TGTGCCAGCAGCGCAAGCGGGGGATTTTACACTGAAGCTTTCTTT. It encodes CASSASGGFYTEAFF.

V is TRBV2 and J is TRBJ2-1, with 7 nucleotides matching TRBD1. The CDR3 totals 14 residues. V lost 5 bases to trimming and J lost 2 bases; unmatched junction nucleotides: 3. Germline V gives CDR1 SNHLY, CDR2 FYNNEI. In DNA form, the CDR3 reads TGTGCCAGCAGTATCGGACAGGCCTACAATGAGCAGTTCTTC. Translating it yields CASSIGQAYNEQFF. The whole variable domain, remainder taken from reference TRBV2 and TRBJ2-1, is EPEVTQTPSHQVTQMGQEVILRCVPISNHLYFYWYRQILGQKVEFLVSFYNNEISEKSEIFDDQFSVERPDGSNFTLKIRSTKLEDSAMYFCASSIGQAYNEQFFGPGTRLTVL.

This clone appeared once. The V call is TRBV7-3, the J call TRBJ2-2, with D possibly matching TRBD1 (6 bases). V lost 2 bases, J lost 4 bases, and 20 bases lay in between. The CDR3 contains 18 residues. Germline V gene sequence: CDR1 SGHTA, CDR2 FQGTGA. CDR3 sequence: CASSLLGPGQAATGELFF. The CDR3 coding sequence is TGTGCCAGCAGCTTACTGGGCCCGGGACAAGCCGCCACCGGGGAGCTGTTTTTT. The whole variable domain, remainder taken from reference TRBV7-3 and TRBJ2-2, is GAGVSQTPSNKVTEKGKYVELRCDPISGHTALYWYRQSLGQGPEFLIYFQGTGAADDSGLPNDRFFAVRPEGSVSTLKIQRTERGDSAVYLCASSLLGPGQAATGELFFGEGSRLTVL.